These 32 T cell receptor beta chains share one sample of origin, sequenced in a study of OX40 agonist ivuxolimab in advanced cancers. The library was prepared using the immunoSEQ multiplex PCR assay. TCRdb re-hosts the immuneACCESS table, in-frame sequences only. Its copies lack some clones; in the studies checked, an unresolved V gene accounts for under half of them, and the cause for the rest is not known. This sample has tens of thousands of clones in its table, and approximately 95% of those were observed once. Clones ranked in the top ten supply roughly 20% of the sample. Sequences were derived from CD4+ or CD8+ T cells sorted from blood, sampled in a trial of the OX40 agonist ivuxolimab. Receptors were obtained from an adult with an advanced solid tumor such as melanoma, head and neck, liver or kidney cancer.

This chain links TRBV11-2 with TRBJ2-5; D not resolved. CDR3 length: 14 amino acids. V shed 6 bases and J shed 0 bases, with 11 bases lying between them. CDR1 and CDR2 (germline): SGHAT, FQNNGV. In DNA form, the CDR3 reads TGTGCCAGCAGTTCATACGAGGACCAAGAGACCCAGTACTTC. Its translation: CASSSYEDQETQYF.

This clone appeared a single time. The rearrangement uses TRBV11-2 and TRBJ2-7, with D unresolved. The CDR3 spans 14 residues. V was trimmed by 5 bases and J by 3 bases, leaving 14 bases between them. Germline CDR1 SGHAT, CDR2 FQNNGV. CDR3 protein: CASSPPGAIYEQYF. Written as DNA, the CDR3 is TGTGCCAGCAGCCCTCCCGGCGCGATCTACGAGCAGTACTTC.

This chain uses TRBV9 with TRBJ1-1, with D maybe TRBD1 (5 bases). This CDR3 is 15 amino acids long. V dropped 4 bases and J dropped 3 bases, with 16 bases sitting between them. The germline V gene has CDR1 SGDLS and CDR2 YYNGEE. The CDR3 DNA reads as TGTGCCAGCAGCCCCCGGGGAGGGGAGTACACTGAAGCTTTCTTT. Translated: CASSPRGGEYTEAFF.

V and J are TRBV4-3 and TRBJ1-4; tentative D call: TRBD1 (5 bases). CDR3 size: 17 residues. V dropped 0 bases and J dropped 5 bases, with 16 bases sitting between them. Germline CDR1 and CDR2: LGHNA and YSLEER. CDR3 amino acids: CASSQEPQGGLNEKLFF. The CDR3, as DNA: TGCGCCAGCAGCCAAGAACCCCAGGGAGGGTTGAATGAAAAACTGTTTTTT.

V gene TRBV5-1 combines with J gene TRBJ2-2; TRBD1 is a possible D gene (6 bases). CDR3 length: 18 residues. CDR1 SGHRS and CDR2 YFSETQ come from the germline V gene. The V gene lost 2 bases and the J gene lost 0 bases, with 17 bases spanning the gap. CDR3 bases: TGCGCCAGCAGCTTCCCCTTTGGACAGCTACCGAACACCGGGGAGCTGTTTTTT. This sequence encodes CASSFPFGQLPNTGELFF.

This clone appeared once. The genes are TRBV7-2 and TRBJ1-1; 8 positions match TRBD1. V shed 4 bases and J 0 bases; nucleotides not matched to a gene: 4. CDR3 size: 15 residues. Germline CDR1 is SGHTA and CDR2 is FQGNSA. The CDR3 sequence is CASSSLQGVNTEAFF. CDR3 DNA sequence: TGTGCCAGCAGCTCCCTACAGGGGGTGAACACTGAAGCTTTCTTT.

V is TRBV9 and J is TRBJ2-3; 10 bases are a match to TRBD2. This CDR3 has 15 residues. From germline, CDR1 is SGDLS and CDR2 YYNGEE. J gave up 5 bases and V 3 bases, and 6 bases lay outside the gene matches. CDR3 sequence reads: CASSGPGTSEDTQYF. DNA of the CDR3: TGTGCCAGCAGCGGCCCCGGGACTAGCGAAGATACGCAGTATTTT. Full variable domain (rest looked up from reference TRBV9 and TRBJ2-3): DSGVTQTPKHLITATGQRVTLRCSPRSGDLSVYWYQQSLDQGLQFLIQYYNGEERAKGNILERFSAQQFPDLHSELNLSSLELGDSALYFCASSGPGTSEDTQYFGPGTRLTVL.

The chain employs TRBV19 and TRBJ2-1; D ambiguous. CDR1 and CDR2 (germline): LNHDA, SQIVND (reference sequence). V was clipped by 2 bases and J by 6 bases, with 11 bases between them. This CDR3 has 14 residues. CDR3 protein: CASSIWSPGNEQFF. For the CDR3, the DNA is TGTGCCAGTAGTATATGGAGTCCGGGCAATGAGCAGTTCTTC.

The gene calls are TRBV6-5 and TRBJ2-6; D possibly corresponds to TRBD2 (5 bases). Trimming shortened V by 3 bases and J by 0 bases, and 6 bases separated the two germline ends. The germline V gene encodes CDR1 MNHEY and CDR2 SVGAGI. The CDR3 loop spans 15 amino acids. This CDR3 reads CASSYEGSGANVLTF. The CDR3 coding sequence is TGTGCCAGCAGTTATGAGGGCTCTGGGGCCAACGTCCTGACTTTC.

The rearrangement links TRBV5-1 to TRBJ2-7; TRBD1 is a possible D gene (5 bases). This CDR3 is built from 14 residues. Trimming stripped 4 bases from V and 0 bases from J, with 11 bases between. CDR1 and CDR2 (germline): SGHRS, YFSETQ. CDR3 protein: CASSPTASSYEQYF. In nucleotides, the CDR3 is TGCGCCAGCAGCCCGACAGCTAGCTCCTACGAGCAGTACTTC.

CDR3 residues: CASSLSISGLPYEQYF. The CDR3 nucleotides read TGTGCCAGCAGTTTATCGATTAGCGGGCTTCCCTACGAGCAGTACTTC. V usage is TRBV27 and J usage is TRBJ2-7, with 7 bases identical to TRBD2. V lost 0 bases to trimming and J lost 2 bases; unmatched junction nucleotides: 7. The CDR3 is 16 amino acids. Germline V gives CDR1 MNHEY, CDR2 SMNVEV (reference sequence).

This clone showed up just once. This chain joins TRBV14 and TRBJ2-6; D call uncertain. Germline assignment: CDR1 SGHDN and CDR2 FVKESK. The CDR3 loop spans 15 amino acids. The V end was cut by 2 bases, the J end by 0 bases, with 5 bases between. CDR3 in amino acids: CASSQSGSGANVLTF. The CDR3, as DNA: TGTGCCAGCAGCCAATCAGGCTCTGGGGCCAACGTCCTGACTTTC.

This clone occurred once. CDR3 coding DNA: TGTGCCTGGAGCCTGGATACCATCTCCTACGAGCAGTACTTC. It encodes CAWSLDTISYEQYF. The rearrangement uses TRBV30 and TRBJ2-7; D gene unclear. Trimming took 3 bases from V and 0 from J, leaving 12 bases between them. Germline-derived CDR1 and CDR2 are GTSNPN and SVGIG (reference sequence). The CDR3 consists of 14 residues.

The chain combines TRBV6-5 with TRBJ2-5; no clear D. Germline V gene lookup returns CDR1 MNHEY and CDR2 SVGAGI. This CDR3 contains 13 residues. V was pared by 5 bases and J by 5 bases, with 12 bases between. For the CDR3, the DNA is TGTGCCAGCAGTCCTCGAGGATGGGAGACCCAGTACTTC. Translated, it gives CASSPRGWETQYF.

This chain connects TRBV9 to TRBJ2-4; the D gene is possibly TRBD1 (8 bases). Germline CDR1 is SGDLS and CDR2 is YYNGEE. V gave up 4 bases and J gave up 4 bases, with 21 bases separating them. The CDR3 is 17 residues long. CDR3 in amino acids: CASSSIPQGGEKNIQYF. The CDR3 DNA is TGTGCCAGCAGCAGTATCCCACAGGGGGGGGAGAAAAACATTCAGTACTTC.

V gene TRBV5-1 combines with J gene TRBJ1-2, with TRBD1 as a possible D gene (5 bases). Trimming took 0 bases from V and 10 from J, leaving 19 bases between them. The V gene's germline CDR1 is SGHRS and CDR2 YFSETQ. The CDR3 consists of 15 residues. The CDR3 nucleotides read TGCGCCAGCAGCTTGGGGCCAGGGTCCCCAGAAGTCTACACCTTC. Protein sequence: CASSLGPGSPEVYTF.

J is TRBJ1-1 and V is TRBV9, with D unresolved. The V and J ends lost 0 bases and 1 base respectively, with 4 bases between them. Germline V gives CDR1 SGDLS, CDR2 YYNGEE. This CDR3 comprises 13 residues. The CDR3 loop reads CASSVGWNTEAFF. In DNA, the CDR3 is TGTGCCAGCAGCGTAGGGTGGAACACTGAAGCTTTCTTT.

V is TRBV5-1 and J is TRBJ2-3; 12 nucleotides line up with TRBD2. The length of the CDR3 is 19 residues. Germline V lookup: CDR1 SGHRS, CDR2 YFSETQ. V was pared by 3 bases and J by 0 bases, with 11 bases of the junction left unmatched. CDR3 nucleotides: TGCGCCAGCAGCTCACCCCAGACCGGGACTAGCGGGAGCACAGATACGCAGTATTTT. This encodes CASSSPQTGTSGSTDTQYF.

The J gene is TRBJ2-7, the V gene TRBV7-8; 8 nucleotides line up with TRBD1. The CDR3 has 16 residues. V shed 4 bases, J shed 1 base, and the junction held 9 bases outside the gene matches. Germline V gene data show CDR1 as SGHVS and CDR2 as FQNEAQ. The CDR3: CASSSGTGIGSYEQYF. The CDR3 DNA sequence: TGTGCCAGCAGCTCCGGGACAGGAATTGGATCCTACGAGCAGTACTTC.

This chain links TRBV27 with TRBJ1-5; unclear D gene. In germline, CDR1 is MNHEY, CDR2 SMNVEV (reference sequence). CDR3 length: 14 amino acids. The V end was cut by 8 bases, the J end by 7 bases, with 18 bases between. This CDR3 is CASAQWGGGQPQHF. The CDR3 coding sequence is TGTGCCAGCGCTCAGTGGGGAGGAGGACAGCCCCAGCATTTT.

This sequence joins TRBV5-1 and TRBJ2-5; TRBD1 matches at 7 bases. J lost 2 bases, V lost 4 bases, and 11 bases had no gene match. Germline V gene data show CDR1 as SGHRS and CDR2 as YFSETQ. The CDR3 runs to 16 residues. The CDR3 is CASSVRTGLGQETQYF. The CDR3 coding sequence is TGCGCCAGCAGCGTGCGGACAGGCTTGGGTCAAGAGACCCAGTACTTC.

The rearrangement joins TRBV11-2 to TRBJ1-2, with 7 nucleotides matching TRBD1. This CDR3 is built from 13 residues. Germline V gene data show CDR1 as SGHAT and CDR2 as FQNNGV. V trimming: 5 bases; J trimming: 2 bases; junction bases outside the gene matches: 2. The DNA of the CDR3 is TGTGCCAGCAGCCGGGACAGCAACTATGGCTACACCTTC. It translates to CASSRDSNYGYTF. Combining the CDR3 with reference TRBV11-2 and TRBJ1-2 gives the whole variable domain EAGVAQSPRYKIIEKRQSVAFWCNPISGHATLYWYQQILGQGPKLLIQFQNNGVVDDSQLPKDRFSAERLKGVDSTLKIQPAKLEDSAVYLCASSRDSNYGYTFGSGTRLTVV.

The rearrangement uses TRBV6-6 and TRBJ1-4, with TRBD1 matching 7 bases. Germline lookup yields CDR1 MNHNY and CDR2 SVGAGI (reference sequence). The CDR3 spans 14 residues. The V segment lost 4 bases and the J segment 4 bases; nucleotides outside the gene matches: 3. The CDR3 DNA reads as TGTGCCAGCAGTTTGACAGGGCTTAATGAAAAACTGTTTTTT. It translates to CASSLTGLNEKLFF.

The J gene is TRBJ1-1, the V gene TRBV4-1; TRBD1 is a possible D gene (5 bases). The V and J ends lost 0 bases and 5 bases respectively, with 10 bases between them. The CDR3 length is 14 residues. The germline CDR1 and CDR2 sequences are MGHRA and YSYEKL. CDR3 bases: TGCGCCAGCAGCCAAGATACGGGGGGGACTGAAGCTTTCTTT. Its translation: CASSQDTGGTEAFF.

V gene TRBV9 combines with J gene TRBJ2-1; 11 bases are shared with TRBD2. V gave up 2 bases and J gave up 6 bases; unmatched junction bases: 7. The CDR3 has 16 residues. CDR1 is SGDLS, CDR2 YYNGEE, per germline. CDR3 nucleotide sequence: TGTGCCAGCAGCGTCAGGGGGACTAGCGGACCCAATGAGCAGTTCTTC. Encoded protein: CASSVRGTSGPNEQFF.

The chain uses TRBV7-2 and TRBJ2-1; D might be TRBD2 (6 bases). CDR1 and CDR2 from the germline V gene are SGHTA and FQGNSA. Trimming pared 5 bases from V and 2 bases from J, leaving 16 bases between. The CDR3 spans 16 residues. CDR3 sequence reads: CASSPAPRGAYNEQFF. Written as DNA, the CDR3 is TGTGCCAGCAGCCCAGCCCCCCGCGGGGCCTACAATGAGCAGTTCTTC.

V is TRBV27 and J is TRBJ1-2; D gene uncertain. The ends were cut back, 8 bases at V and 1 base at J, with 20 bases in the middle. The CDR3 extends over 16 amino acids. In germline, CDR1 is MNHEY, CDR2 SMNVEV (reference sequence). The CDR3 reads CASSSGTSIHNYGYTF. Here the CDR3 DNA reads TGTGCCAGCTCTTCAGGTACCAGTATCCATAACTATGGCTACACCTTC.

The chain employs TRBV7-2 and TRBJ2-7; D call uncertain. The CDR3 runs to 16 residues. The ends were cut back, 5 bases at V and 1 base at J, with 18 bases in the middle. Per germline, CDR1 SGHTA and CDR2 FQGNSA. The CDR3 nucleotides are TGTGCCAGCAGCCCACTCCAGGACCTGGGATCCTACGAGCAGTACTTC. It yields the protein CASSPLQDLGSYEQYF.

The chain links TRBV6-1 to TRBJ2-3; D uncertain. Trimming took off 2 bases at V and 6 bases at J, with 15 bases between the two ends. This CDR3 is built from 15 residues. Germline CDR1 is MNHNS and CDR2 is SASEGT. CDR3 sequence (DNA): TGTGCCAGCAGTGAACCACCCGGACCTGGGGATACGCAGTATTTT. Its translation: CASSEPPGPGDTQYF.

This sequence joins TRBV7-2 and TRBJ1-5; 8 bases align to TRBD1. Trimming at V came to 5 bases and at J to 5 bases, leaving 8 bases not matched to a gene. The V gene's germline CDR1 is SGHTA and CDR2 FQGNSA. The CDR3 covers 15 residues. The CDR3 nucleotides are TGTGCCAGCAGCGTGGACAGGGTACAGGATCAGCCCCAGCATTTT. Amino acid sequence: CASSVDRVQDQPQHF.

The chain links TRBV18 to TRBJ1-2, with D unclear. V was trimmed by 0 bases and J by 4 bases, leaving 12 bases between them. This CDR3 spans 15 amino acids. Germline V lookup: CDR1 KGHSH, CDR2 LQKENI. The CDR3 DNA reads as TGTGCCAGCTCACCACCGGAGCGGGGAGCCTATGGCTACACCTTC. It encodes CASSPPERGAYGYTF.

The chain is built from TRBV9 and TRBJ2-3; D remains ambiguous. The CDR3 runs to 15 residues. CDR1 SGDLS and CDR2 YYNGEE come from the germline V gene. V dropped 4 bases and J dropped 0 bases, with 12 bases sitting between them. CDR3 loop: CASSPPTVSTDTQYF. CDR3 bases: TGTGCCAGCAGCCCTCCGACGGTTAGCACAGATACGCAGTATTTT. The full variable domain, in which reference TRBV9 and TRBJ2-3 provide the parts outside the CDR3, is DSGVTQTPKHLITATGQRVTLRCSPRSGDLSVYWYQQSLDQGLQFLIQYYNGEERAKGNILERFSAQQFPDLHSELNLSSLELGDSALYFCASSPPTVSTDTQYFGPGTRLTVL.